The clone carrying this T cell receptor (beta chain) was recorded only once. Its target is not known. The sample comes from a study of graft-versus-host responses after intestinal transplantation. The assay was immunoSEQ multiplex PCR, and TCRdb's table has in-frame clones only and misses some. Of more than 65,000 clones listed, 84% are singletons. The sequencing here drew on unstimulated CD4+ T cells sorted from spleen or lymph node cells, taken before transplant. The sequence was collected from a human donor who was the organ donor for an intestinal transplant.

The CDR3 loop is CASSQDPAGANRNEQFF. DNA for the CDR3: TGCGCCAGCAGCCAAGATCCAGCGGGGGCCAATAGAAATGAGCAGTTCTTC. The chain links TRBV4-1 to TRBJ2-1; TRBD2 aligns across 8 bases. The trim removed 0 bases at V and 7 bases at J, leaving 11 bases unmatched. CDR1 MGHRA and CDR2 YSYEKL come from the germline V gene. The CDR3 is 17 residues long.